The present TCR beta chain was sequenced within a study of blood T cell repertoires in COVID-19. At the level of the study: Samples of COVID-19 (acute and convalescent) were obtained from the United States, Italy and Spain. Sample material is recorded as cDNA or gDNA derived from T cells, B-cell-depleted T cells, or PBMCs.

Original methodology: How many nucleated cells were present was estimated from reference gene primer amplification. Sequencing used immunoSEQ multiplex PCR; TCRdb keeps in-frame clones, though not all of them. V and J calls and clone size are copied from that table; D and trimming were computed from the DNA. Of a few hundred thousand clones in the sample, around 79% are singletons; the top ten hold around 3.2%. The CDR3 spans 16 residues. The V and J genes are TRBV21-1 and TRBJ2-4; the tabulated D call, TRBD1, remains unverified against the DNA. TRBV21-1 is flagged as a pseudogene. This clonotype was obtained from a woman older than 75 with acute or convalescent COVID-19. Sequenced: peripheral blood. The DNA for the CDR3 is TGTGCCAGCAGCCGCCGTGGGGGCACGGGCAAAAACATTCAGTACTTC. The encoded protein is CASSRRGGTGKNIQYF.